The clone carrying this TCR beta chain was seen at least ten times. CDR3-region Arm-PCR and iRepertoire HTBI primers produced the TCR beta libraries. Using its own MiXCR run on the multiplex PCR reads, TCRdb lists one record per CDR3 protein. The sample lists some 420,000 distinct CDR3 sequences; approximately 22% were seen once. The time point: persistent/refractory GD, antithyroid drugs over 5 years with positive TRAb. The TCR library was made from RNA extracted from PBMCs. The data originate from a study of regulatory T cells in long-lasting Graves disease. Study-wide background: Positivity for TSH receptor antibodies plus over 5 years of antithyroid drugs meant persistent Graves' disease.

The clonotype comes from a female donor with Graves disease. The sequenced sample was peripheral blood mononuclear cells (PBMCs), obtained when the disease was refractory, from a patient treated with antithyroid drugs.

The CDR3 region is CASSSRTGGGYEQYF. As DNA, the CDR3 is TGTGCCAGCAGTAGCCGGACAGGGGGAGGCTACGAGCAGTACTTC. The rearrangement links TRBV6-1 to TRBJ2-7; TRBD1 matches at 10 bases. The ends lost 5 bases at V and 3 bases at J; junction bases unmatched: 7. Germline V lookup: CDR1 MNHNS, CDR2 SASEGT. The CDR3 covers 15 residues.